Shown below are 9 T cell receptor beta chains from a single sample sequenced in a study of blood T cell repertoires in COVID-19. Measured with immunoSEQ multiplex PCR; TCRdb has only the in-frame clones, and not every one. The profile covers 150,000 to 200,000 clones, with under 85% appearing a single time and roughly a sixth taken by the ten largest. Material: peripheral blood. These receptors all stem from a man in his fifties or sixties with active or convalescent COVID-19.

CDR3 DNA: TGCGCCAGCAGCTCTGAGCGACAGGGAGGATACTATGGCTACACCTTC. This sequence encodes CASSSERQGGYYGYTF. The chain links TRBV5-1 to TRBJ1-2; 7 bases map to TRBD1. CDR3 length equals 16 residues. Germline trimming cut 3 bases from V and 3 bases from J; bases unmatched to any gene: 11. Germline V lookup: CDR1 SGHRS, CDR2 YFSETQ.

The genes are TRBV11-3 and TRBJ2-7, with 7 bases aligning to TRBD1. V trimming: 3 bases; J trimming: 2 bases; junction bases outside the gene matches: 7. The CDR3 consists of 15 residues. CDR1 and CDR2 from the germline V gene are SGHNT and YENEEA. The CDR3 loop reads CASSLGQTGTYEQYF. CDR3 in DNA: TGTGCCAGCAGCTTGGGGCAGACAGGGACCTACGAGCAGTACTTC.

The rearrangement joins TRBV29-1 to TRBJ1-2; 8 nucleotides match TRBD1. Germline CDR1 is SQVTM and CDR2 is ANQGSEA. CDR3 length: 12 amino acids. The J segment lost 3 bases and the V segment lost 6 bases, leaving 3 bases of the junction unmatched. The CDR3 loop is CSVNRGDYGYTF. The DNA for the CDR3 is TGCAGCGTGAACAGGGGGGACTATGGCTACACCTTC.

CDR3 region: CASAGGRSGNPEQYF. The CDR3 region has the DNA TGTGCCAGCGCCGGGGGACGATCAGGGAATCCCGAGCAGTACTTC. J is TRBJ2-7 and V is TRBV19; tentative D call: TRBD2 (6 bases). Trimming took off 9 bases at V and 6 bases at J, with 24 bases between the two ends. CDR1 LNHDA and CDR2 SQIVND come from the germline V gene (reference sequence). The CDR3 runs 15 residues.

The rearrangement links TRBV24-1 to TRBJ2-5, with D possibly matching TRBD1 (5 bases). This CDR3 region has 15 residues. V was clipped by 5 bases and J by 5 bases, with 17 bases between them. CDR1 KGHDR and CDR2 SFDVKD come from the germline V gene. This CDR3 reads CATSGRGSGEETQYF. CDR3 nucleotide sequence: TGTGCCACCAGTGGAAGGGGCTCCGGAGAGGAGACCCAGTACTTC.

This CDR3 is CASSSPGTPTNYEQYF. The CDR3 nucleotides read TGTGCCAGCAGCTCTCCCGGGACTCCGACAAACTACGAGCAGTACTTC. The chain is built from TRBV5-4 and TRBJ2-7; the D gene is possibly TRBD2 (6 bases). The V and J ends lost 3 bases and 3 bases respectively, with 19 bases between them. The CDR3 contains 16 residues. Germline values: CDR1 SGHNT, CDR2 YYREEE (reference sequence).

The chain uses TRBV18 and TRBJ1-1; D gene ambiguous. The CDR3 sequence is 13 residues long. V was trimmed by 5 bases and J by 8 bases, leaving 15 bases between them. Germline V gene data show CDR1 as KGHSH and CDR2 as LQKENI. The CDR3 nucleotides read TGTGCCAGCTCATTCGTTAAGGTAGCAGAAGCTTTCTTT. Translating it yields CASSFVKVAEAFF. The full variable domain, with the rest looked up from reference TRBV18 and TRBJ1-1, is NAGVMQNPRHLVRRRGQEARLRCSPMKGHSHVYWYRQLPEEGLKFMVYLQKENIIDESGMPKERFSAEFPKEGPSILRIQQVVRGDSAAYFCASSFVKVAEAFFGQGTRLTVV.

The chain is built from TRBV15 and TRBJ2-2; tentatively, D is TRBD2 (5 bases). The CDR3 loop spans 13 amino acids. V dropped 0 bases and J dropped 6 bases, with 5 bases sitting between them. Germline CDR1 reads LNHNV; CDR2 reads YYDKDF (reference sequence). The CDR3 loop is CATSREGAGELFF. The CDR3 DNA reads as TGTGCCACCAGCAGAGAGGGAGCCGGGGAGCTGTTTTTT.

This chain joins TRBV7-3 and TRBJ2-1, with a possible D match to TRBD1 (6 bases). The length of the CDR3 is 12 residues. V was clipped by 4 bases and J by 12 bases, with 13 bases between them. Germline CDR1 SGHTA, CDR2 FQGTGA. This CDR3 is CASSSPRGGQFF. The CDR3 region has the DNA TGTGCCAGCAGCTCCCCCAGGGGTGGGCAGTTCTTC.